The TCR beta chain under discussion was sequenced for a study of T cell responses to AZD1222 COVID-19 vaccine. The length of the CDR3 is 15 residues. Trimming shortened V by 1 base and J by 8 bases, and 16 bases separated the two germline ends. In germline, CDR1 is LGHDT, CDR2 YNNKEL (reference sequence). Clones were read by immunoSEQ multiplex PCR, and TCRdb kept only the in-frame ones, dropping some. There are about 150,000 clones in the sample; 80% to 90% occur only once, and 6.5% to 8.5% lies in the top ten. Note on this clone: Its antigen is unknown.

Findings of the study overall: An increase in Spike-specific TCR breadth and depth was observed after two AZD1222 doses.

The source is an adult in good health. Here the sequenced sample was peripheral blood, taken on day 0 of AZD1222 vaccination. The chain has TRBV3-1 (or the pseudogene TRBV3-2) and TRBJ2-3; D might be TRBD1 (5 bases). CDR3 nucleotides: TGTGCCAGCAGCCAAGCCAGGGTTTTGTTGGTTACGCAGTATTTT. Its translation is CASSQARVLLVTQYF.